The rows below give T cell receptor beta chains drawn from one sample of a study of Tregs in tolerant kidney transplant recipients. The table came from immunoSEQ multiplex PCR; TCRdb's copy has only in-frame clones and leaves some out. Counted here are some 250,000 clones, around 82% occurring once; the ten biggest clones make up 0.64%. The sample taken for sequencing was CD4+ T cells from blood. Source of these receptors: a human donor in good health. Both conserved end residues are part of each CDR3. D genes are given only for firm matches.

TRBJ2-5	TRBV6-5	TRBD1	TGTGCCAGCACTACGCTAGGAAGGGGGCACGAGACCCAGTACTTC	CASTTLGRGHETQYF
TRBJ1-2	TRBV5-4	.	TGTGCCAGCAGCTCCCGGGGGGTGGCGAACTATGGCTACACCTTC	CASSSRGVANYGYTF
TRBJ1-1	TRBV7-2	.	TGTGCCAGCAGCCACCTACTCAACAGGGTGAACACTGAAGCTTTCTTT	CASSHLLNRVNTEAFF
TRBJ1-4	TRBV29-1	TRBD1	TGCAGCGTTGGCCATCGGACAGGGGCCGCGCGCGCGGAAAAACTGTTTTTT	CSVGHRTGAARAEKLFF
TRBJ1-5	TRBV18	.	TGTGCCAGCTCTTCGACCCAGGTTTTCAATCAGCCCCAGCATTTT	CASSSTQVFNQPQHF
TRBJ1-1	TRBV5-4	.	TGTGCCAGCAGCTTGGTGGAGGGGCGGGGAAGGAACACTGAAGCTTTCTTT	CASSLVEGRGRNTEAFF
TRBJ2-7	TRBV11-3	.	TGTGCCAGCAGCCTCCAAGGGACATACGAGCAGTACTTC	CASSLQGTYEQYF
TRBJ1-2	TRBV2	.	TGTACCAGCAGGAGATCAACGGACTATGGCTACACCTTC	CTSRRSTDYGYTF
TRBJ2-7	TRBV16	TRBD1	TGTGCCAGCAGCCAAAGACGGACAGGGGAGTCCTACGAGCAGTACTTC	CASSQRRTGESYEQYF
TRBJ2-5	TRBV5-5	.	TGTGCCAGCAGCTTGGGCGTGGGGGACGGGGAAGAGACCCAGTACTTC	CASSLGVGDGEETQYF
TRBJ2-5	TRBV11-2	TRBD2	TGTGCCAGCAGCTTTAGTTCGGGGGGGGAGACCCAGTACTTC	CASSFSSGGETQYF
TRBJ2-3	TRBV5-1	.	TGCGCCAGCAGCTTAGGGGCGGGACAGAACACAGATACGCAGTATTTT	CASSLGAGQNTDTQYF